This T cell receptor (beta chain) was documented in a study of cytomegalovirus exposure and HLA in healthy donors (TCRdb year 2017). For context, the study as a whole: An earlier analysis of several hundred of the donors reported over 250 Gb of sequence data and 117 million unique TCR beta sequences obtained from about 179 million T cells. Of the roughly 400 genotyped donors, 80% to 90% were placed in the genetic ancestry cluster associated with self-reported Caucasian donors. A separate validation cohort of roughly 130 different subjects was used in addition to the roughly 700-subject first cohort. High-throughput TCR immunosequencing, statistical association of individual TCRs with disease status, and machine learning were combined to predict cytomegalovirus infection status. All discovery cohort repertoires had been generated on a single sequencing platform. Around 300 gigabases of sequencing data and approximately 80 million unique TCR sequences were included in an early release covering over 600 HLA-typed donors. Across 300 to 500 genotyped donors of the cohort, an average of roughly 200,000 unique TCR beta nucleotide sequences per donor were sequenced, and about a sixth of those sequences were non-productive. To study patterns of TCR occurrence, a later analysis re-analyzed previously published TCR beta repertoires from 600 to 750 donors and added high-resolution HLA genotyping. An earlier analysis of a few hundred of the donors applied high-throughput TCR beta sequencing to assess whether each TCR beta V gene segment acted as functional or pseudogenic. Typing coverage differed by locus: A, B, C, DRB1 and DQB1 were typed in about 620-640 donors, DQA1 in approximately 520, DPA1 in 600 to 610, and DPB1 in approximately 450. Class I and class II HLA loci were covered by the typing at four-digit resolution. Rather than using new phenotypic data, the later analysis identified candidate immune exposures from TCR beta sequences and from how often those sequences occurred across donors. The T cell repertoires of several hundred subjects were profiled by immunosequencing and related to cytomegalovirus serostatus. Several DR-DQ haplotypes were treated as single units for association and clustering because of strong linkage in the cohort. Donor age, sex, ethnicity and CMV serostatus were compiled alongside the repertoire data. In a later genetic analysis, genome-wide SNP genotypes for about 65% of the 666 donors were used, and that subset was treated as a discovery cohort. The study was designed to test whether signatures of past pathogen exposure could be identified by cataloging public T cell receptors.

General findings and caveats noted by the study authors: The authors suggested that the approach could potentially be extended to other disease states and immunological phenotypes. In a later genetic analysis, fewer N-insertions in productive TCRs were reported among donors in an Asian-associated ancestry cluster than the 666-donor mean. Sequencing depth was assumed to be roughly uniform across donors in the presence/absence analyses, though that assumption may not hold. The classifier was reported to diagnose cytomegalovirus status with high specificity and sensitivity in both the original cohort and the validation cohort. Most TCR sequences were seen in very few donors, while some public TCRs were found in many individuals. A total of fewer than 200 TCR beta chains were listed by the study as associated with cytomegalovirus. In a later analysis, the rate of TCR association differed among HLA loci, with DRB1 alleles having the most associated TCRs and HLA-C alleles having the fewest. Because HLA typing was missing for some donors at each locus, association tests included only the typed subset. A cluster of highly shared sequence variants was judged likely to be a technical artifact of the sequencing pipeline. In an earlier analysis of more than 450 of the donors, most TCR beta V segments were observed in productive rearrangements about 87% or about 30% of the time, broadly matching IMGT annotations. Some IMGT-functional V segments, including TRBV6-2 and TRBV6-3, could not be told apart with the 87-base-pair reads, so those segments were excluded. When HLA alleles, especially DR and DQ, strongly co-occurred, TCR associations were difficult to assign to individual alleles. In a later genetic analysis, a missense DCLRE1C variant was associated with V-gene and J-gene trimming of TCR beta chains, and the association was replicated in an independent cohort. A further reported finding was that TCR beta sequences accurately predicted the HLA-A and HLA-B alleles for most subjects in the first cohort. Because counts were too low, 15 to 20 rarely observed V segments, including chromosome 9 orphons, were left out of the earlier analysis of about 500 of the donors. In a later analysis, several top co-occurrence clusters were reported to appear linked to parvovirus B19, influenza, CMV and Epstein-Barr virus. In vitro tests confirmed that a few of the cytomegalovirus-associated TCR beta chains recognize cytomegalovirus antigens. The only immune exposure information available for the cohort was CMV serostatus. In a later analysis, HLA-associated TCR beta chains were found to be more clonally expanded and to have lower generation probabilities than equally common non-associated chains. In a later analysis, most CMV-associated TCR beta chains were found to appear HLA-restricted, with HLA associations seemingly driven largely by CMV exposure. Correlated functional status among segregating V segments might reflect linkage disequilibrium, but an unknown experimental factor could not be ruled out. In a later analysis, 16,951 TCR beta sequences were associated with specific HLA alleles at a false discovery rate of 0.05. The cohort was sequenced for TCR beta chains only, and without alpha or paired-chain data the features that could be detected were limited.

CDR1 and CDR2 are read off the germline V gene as WSHSY and SAAADI. From the cysteine through the phenylalanine, the CDR3 covers 14 amino acids. CDR3 DNA is the only sequence kept; it has 42 bases, read in frame from the first base. V and J lose 4 bases and 2 bases, and a span of 10 bases separates them. Library construction relied on the immunoSEQ multiplex PCR assay. For the multiplex PCR, a mixture combining 60 forward primers for TCR Vbeta segments and 13 reverse primers for TCR Jbeta segments was used. A multiplex PCR assay on genomic DNA amplified the CDR3 region of rearranged TCR beta genes. The amplified TCR beta libraries were sequenced on the Illumina HiSeq System as 87-base-pair reads. The paper's data handling went like this. In a later analysis, tens of millions of unique TCR beta chains were counted across the 500 to 850 repertoires, and around 11 million of these chains were shared by at least two donors. Raw reads were error-corrected and collapsed into unique sequences with a nearest-neighbor algorithm that merged closely related sequences to remove PCR and sequencing errors. V, D and J gene segments were assigned by aligning CDR3 sequences to IMGT reference sequences. Each retained sequence needed at least a six-nucleotide match to both a V gene segment and a J gene segment. Rearrangements were called productive when the CDR3 lacked stop codons and stayed in frame with V and J; all others were non-productive. CDR3 was defined by IMGT convention, running from the second conserved V-encoded cysteine to the conserved J-encoded phenylalanine. Sequences without an unambiguous match to a single V gene segment were excluded from the earlier analysis of a few hundred of the donors. An earlier analysis of fewer than 750 of the donors called V segments functional above 56.7% productive rearrangements and segregating when the between-donor standard deviation exceeded 5%. A statistical classification framework was built to diagnose cytomegalovirus status from the catalog of TCR beta chain sequences. In a later analysis, V and J genes were assigned by comparing TCR nucleotide sequences against IMGT/GENE-DB human TR gene sequences. A later analysis assigned CDR3 sequences and most-parsimonious VDJ recombination scenarios with the TCRdist pipeline. In a later analysis, every TCR beta chain was defined by the combination of its CDR3 amino acid sequence and its V-gene family, and reads without a unique V-gene family were dropped. As a way to deal with suspected cross-contamination and a sequencing artifact, a later analysis dropped nearly 600 nucleotide sequences that were highly shared and had low generation probability. For each public chain, a later analysis derived a clonal expansion index from normalized ranks of inferred template counts within each repertoire. In a later analysis, generation probabilities were computed using a VDJ recombination model fitted to out-of-frame rearrangements, and the results were checked against IGoR. A later analysis scored TCR-TCR, TCR-HLA and TCR-CMV co-occurrence with hypergeometric tests, applying a repertoire-size bias correction to TCR pairs. To estimate false discovery rates, a later analysis permuted the HLA or CMV assignments 20 times. A later analysis grouped co-occurring TCRs with DBSCAN, adding TCRdist sequence similarity when clustering within HLA-allele-positive subsets. For co-occurrence clustering, repertoires with fewer than 30,000 or more than 120,000 public chains were excluded, along with a handful of repertoires with anomalous nucleotide sharing. TCRdb retrieved this table from immuneACCESS and kept in-frame rearrangements only. Not all clones are present; in checked studies, unresolved V genes account for under half, and no reason is known for the remainder. V and J calls and clone size are those listed in that table; D and trimming were worked out from the DNA. This sample holds more than 150,000 clones; 60% to 85% were observed only once. The ten largest make up more than 1.5% of the sample.

The cohort was made up of roughly 670 healthy bone marrow donors. At the time of sampling, all cohort members were nominally healthy, though unrecorded immune exposures were likely present. The donor was CMV seropositive and was included in the group of 250 to 300 seropositive cohort members. A peripheral blood sample was provided by each donor, and peripheral blood mononuclear cells were used for TCR beta sequencing. The Qiagen DNeasy Blood Extraction Kit was used to extract genomic DNA from the blood cell samples. With respect to this clone: No antigen is known for it. There are no base qualities to consult, and no much larger clone falls within one base.

The clonotype was recovered from a girl aged 5-17 years in good health and CMV-seropositive. The V and J genes are TRBV10-2 and TRBJ2-3; the D gene is perhaps TRBD1, on 5 matching bases. Specimen: PBMCs. CDR3 protein: CASSGGQTTDTQYF. The DNA reads TGCGCCAGCAGTGGCGGACAAACCACAGATACGCAGTATTTT.